Each of the 2 T cell receptor beta chains below was sequenced from the same sample in a study of T cell responses to AZD1222 COVID-19 vaccine. Sequenced by immunoSEQ multiplex PCR; TCRdb stores in-frame clones only, minus some. The sample has about 150,000 clones, more than 85% seen once. The starting material was peripheral blood, obtained on day 0 of AZD1222 vaccination. The receptors shown here come from an adult in good health.

The rearrangement uses TRBV6-2 or TRBV6-3 and TRBJ1-1, with TRBD1 as a possible D gene (5 bases). From germline, CDR1 is MNHEY and CDR2 SVGEGT. Trimming cost V 0 bases and J 2 bases, with 7 bases left between them. The CDR3 is 14 residues long. This CDR3 is CASSYSGRNTEAFF. CDR3 coding DNA: TGTGCCAGCAGTTACTCGGGGCGCAACACTGAAGCTTTCTTT.

This clone was detected only once. The chain employs TRBV6-5 and TRBJ2-7; tentatively, D is TRBD1 or TRBD2 (5 bases each). CDR3 length equals 15 residues. Germline V gene data show CDR1 as MNHEY and CDR2 as SVGAGI. Trimming pared 5 bases from V and 0 bases from J, leaving 14 bases between. CDR3 DNA: TGTGCCAGCAGTCCGCCCCCAGGGAGCTCCTACGAGCAGTACTTC. Protein product: CASSPPPGSSYEQYF.